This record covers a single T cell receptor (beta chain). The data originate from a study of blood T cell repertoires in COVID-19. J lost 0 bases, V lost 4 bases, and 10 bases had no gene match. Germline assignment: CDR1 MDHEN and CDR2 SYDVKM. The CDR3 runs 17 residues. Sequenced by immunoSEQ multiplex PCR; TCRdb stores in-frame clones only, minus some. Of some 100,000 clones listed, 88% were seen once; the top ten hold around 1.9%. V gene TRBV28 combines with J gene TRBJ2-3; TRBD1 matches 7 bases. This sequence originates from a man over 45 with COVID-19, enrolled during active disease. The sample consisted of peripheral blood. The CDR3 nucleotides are TGTGCCAGCAGTTCCATGTTCAGGACAGGTAGCACAGATACGCAGTATTTT. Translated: CASSSMFRTGSTDTQYF.